This T cell receptor (beta chain) was observed in a study of blood T cell repertoires in COVID-19. Measured with immunoSEQ multiplex PCR; TCRdb has only the in-frame clones, and not every one. The sample yields 200,000 to 250,000 clones, roughly 80% seen once. The TCR was taken from an older man with acute or convalescent COVID-19. Specimen: peripheral blood.

As DNA, the CDR3 is TGTGCCAGCAGCGTAGGTCTGAGGGGCCGGGAGAATGAAAAACTGTTTTTT. This sequence encodes CASSVGLRGRENEKLFF. The chain links TRBV9 to TRBJ1-4; D is perhaps TRBD1 (5 bases). Trimming took 0 bases from V and 5 from J, leaving 17 bases between them. This CDR3 comprises 17 residues. Germline CDR1 reads SGDLS; CDR2 reads YYNGEE.